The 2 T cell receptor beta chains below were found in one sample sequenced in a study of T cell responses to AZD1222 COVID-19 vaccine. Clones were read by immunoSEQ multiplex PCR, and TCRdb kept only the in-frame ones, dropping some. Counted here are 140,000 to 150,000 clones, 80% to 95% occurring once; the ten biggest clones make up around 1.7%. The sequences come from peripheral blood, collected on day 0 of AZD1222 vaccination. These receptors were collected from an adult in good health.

The CDR3 loop reads CASSLIKQGHYNEQFF. Written as DNA, the CDR3 is TGTGCCAGCAGCTTGATTAAACAGGGACATTACAATGAGCAGTTCTTC. The V and J genes are TRBV5-6 and TRBJ2-1; tentative D call: TRBD1 (6 bases). This CDR3 is built from 16 residues. CDR1 is SGHDT, CDR2 YYEEEE, per germline. V lost 1 base to trimming and J lost 4 bases, with 15 bases between them.

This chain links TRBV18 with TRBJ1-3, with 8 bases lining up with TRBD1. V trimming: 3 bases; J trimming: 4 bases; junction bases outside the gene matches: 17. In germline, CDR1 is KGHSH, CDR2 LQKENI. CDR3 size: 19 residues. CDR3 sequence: CASSPVTGAYPLWGNTIYF. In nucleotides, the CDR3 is TGTGCCAGCTCACCCGTGACAGGGGCCTACCCTCTTTGGGGAAACACCATATATTTT.